The sequence of this T cell receptor beta chain was determined in a study of T-cell memory formation after mild COVID-19. Study-wide results and limits: Clones that shrank (day 15 to 85) were balanced CD4/CD8, whereas later expanders leaned CD4+. Contracting CD4+ clones sat mainly in CM and EM; CD8+ in EMRA.

TCRdb analysed the 5' RACE reads with MiXCR anew, one entry per CDR3 protein. The table records roughly 380,000 distinct CDR3 sequences, 28% of them present only once. This clonotype was observed a few times. The antigen remains unidentified. This TCR derives from an adult woman who had mild COVID-19 (a few samples of this study predate the infection). Cell type and time point are not known. The sequenced sample consisted of PBMCs or a T cell subset sorted from them (not recorded which).

CDR3 sequence (DNA): TGCGCCAGCAGCTTGGGGCACCTGGGCTCCTACAATGAGCAGTTCTTC. It translates to CASSLGHLGSYNEQFF. This chain connects TRBV5-1 to TRBJ2-1; no clear D. The germline V and J ends were trimmed by 0 bases and 0 bases, with 10 bases remaining between them. The CDR3 is 16 residues long. The germline V gene has CDR1 SGHRS and CDR2 YFSETQ. The full variable domain, its missing parts supplied by reference TRBV5-1 and TRBJ2-1, is KAGVTQTPRYLIKTRGQQVTLSCSPISGHRSVSWYQQTPGQGLQFLFEYFSETQRNKGNFPGRFSGRQFSNSRSEMNVSTLELGDSALYLCASSLGHLGSYNEQFFGPGTRLTVL.